This T cell receptor beta chain is from a study of identifying expanded T cells in peripheral blood. Overall study results and limits: Two-week clone count variance significantly increased as total template count grew.

With V trimmed by 5 bases and J by 3 bases, 6 bases remained unmatched. The length of the CDR3 is 14 residues. Per germline, CDR1 SEHNR and CDR2 FQNEAQ (reference sequence). Collection occurred without any documented infections or immune events in donors. For this clone: Its antigen is undetermined.

TCRdb's copy holds only in-frame clones and misses some; the assay was immunoSEQ multiplex PCR. This sample has under 90,000 clones, with 70% to 90% found just once. The material sequenced was blood. The chain uses TRBV7-9 and TRBJ1-1; 7 nucleotides align to TRBD1. The sequence was obtained from a person aged 18 to 75 in good health. The CDR3 sequence is CASSRGGSDTEAFF. In nucleotides, the CDR3 is TGTGCCAGCAGCAGAGGGGGCTCGGACACTGAAGCTTTCTTT. Supplemented by reference TRBV7-9 and TRBJ1-1, the full variable domain reads DTGVSQNPRHKITKRGQNVTFRCDPISEHNRLYWYRQTLGQGPEFLTYFQNEAQLEKSRLLSDRFSAERPKGSFSTLEIQRTEQGDSAMYLCASSRGGSDTEAFFGQGTRLTVV.